The rows below give T cell receptor beta chains drawn from one sample of a study of OX40 agonist ivuxolimab in advanced cancers. Assay used: immunoSEQ multiplex PCR; TCRdb lists only in-frame clones, some missing. This sample has 100,000 or so clones, with roughly 95% found just once. The sequencing here drew on CD4+ or CD8+ T cells sorted from blood, taken in a trial of the OX40 agonist ivuxolimab. Receptors were obtained from an adult with an advanced solid tumor such as melanoma, head and neck, liver or kidney cancer. The CDR3 runs from the conserved cysteine through the conserved F or W.

V gene	J gene	CDR3 protein
TRBV4-2	TRBJ1-5	CASSQTYNSNQPQHF
TRBV27	TRBJ2-3	CASSRTSGVRDTQYF
TRBV5-6	TRBJ2-1	CASSPALSEDNEQFF
TRBV9	TRBJ1-5	CASSVDGAVNQPQHF
TRBV10-2	TRBJ2-3	CASSDTVDYTDTQYF
TRBV7-2	TRBJ1-1	CASSSRDEAFF
TRBV7-3	TRBJ2-4	CASSLGLTERDIQYF
TRBV19	TRBJ1-2	CASSQGFYGYTF
TRBV19	TRBJ2-7	CASSIGSGISYEQCF
TRBV11-2	TRBJ2-2	CASSLSLTGELFF
TRBV5-6	TRBJ2-2	CASSLEGVPGELFF
TRBV11-3	TRBJ2-1	CASSSRGTEEQFF
TRBV19	TRBJ1-5	CASSNQGVGGQPQHF
TRBV15	TRBJ1-5	CATGTGSGNQPQHF
TRBV5-1	TRBJ1-4	CASSSGTNEKLFF
TRBV27	TRBJ1-5	CASSHRQGMQPQHF
TRBV5-8	TRBJ2-7	CASSLFSGYEQYF
TRBV7-9	TRBJ2-3	CASSSEGGLAMDTQYF
TRBV4-3	TRBJ2-1	CASSQDKTSYNEQFF
TRBV4-1	TRBJ2-1	CASSQNGGRSYNEQFF
TRBV11-3	TRBJ2-7	CASSWGRGYEQYF
TRBV5-4	TRBJ1-3	CASSSGDRLYF
TRBV28	TRBJ2-1	CASSLRPSYNEQFF
TRBV7-9	TRBJ2-3	CASSTTGGDTQYF
TRBV27	TRBJ1-3	CASSLRGAGNTIYF
TRBV4-1	TRBJ2-1	CASSHSGPASEQFF
TRBV7-9	TRBJ2-7	CASSQDNSYEQYF